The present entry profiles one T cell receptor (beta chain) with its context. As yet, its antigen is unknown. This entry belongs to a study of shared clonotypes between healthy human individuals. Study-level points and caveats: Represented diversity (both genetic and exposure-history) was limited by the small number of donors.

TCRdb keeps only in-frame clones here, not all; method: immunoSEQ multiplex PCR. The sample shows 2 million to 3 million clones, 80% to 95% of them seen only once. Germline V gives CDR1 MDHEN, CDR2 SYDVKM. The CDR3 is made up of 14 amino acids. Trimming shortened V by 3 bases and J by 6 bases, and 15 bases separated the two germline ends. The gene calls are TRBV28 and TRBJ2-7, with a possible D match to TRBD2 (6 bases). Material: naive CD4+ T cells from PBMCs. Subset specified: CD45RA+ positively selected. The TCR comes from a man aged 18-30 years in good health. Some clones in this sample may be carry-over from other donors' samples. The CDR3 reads CASSFGGSRGEQYF. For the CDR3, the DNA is TGTGCCAGCAGTTTTGGAGGGTCTCGGGGCGAGCAGTACTTC.